The rows below give T cell receptor beta chains drawn from one sample of a study of T cells after yellow fever vaccination. Each CDR3 protein gets one entry after TCRdb re-called the 5' RACE reads with MiXCR. The sample consists of 250,000 to 400,000 distinct CDR3 sequences, about 4% of them appearing once. The specimen comprised PBMCs, sampled 5 days after the yellow fever booster vaccination. The receptor source for this set is a man younger than 35 who received the YFV17D yellow fever vaccine. Both conserved end residues are part of each CDR3. Each record gives: J gene, clone size, V gene, D gene, CDR3 protein, CDR3 DNA. D genes are given only for firm matches. For some rows the clone size is stated as once, few or many, or as a class when expanded; others skip it.

J gene: TRBJ1-2; clone size: NA; V gene: TRBV24-1; D gene: NA; CDR3 protein: CATSSGPGGFYGYTF; CDR3 DNA: TGTGCCACCTCTTCCGGACCGGGGGGCTTTTATGGCTACACCTTC
J gene: TRBJ1-2; clone size: few; V gene: TRBV6-4; D gene: TRBD1; CDR3 protein: CASSPQGVTGYTF; CDR3 DNA: TGTGCCAGCAGCCCACAGGGGGTGACTGGCTACACCTTC
J gene: TRBJ2-1; clone size: NA; V gene: TRBV27; D gene: NA; CDR3 protein: CASSFFYHNEQFF; CDR3 DNA: TGTGCCAGCAGTTTTTTTTACCACAATGAGCAGTTCTTC
J gene: TRBJ2-1; clone size: NA; V gene: TRBV4-1; D gene: TRBD2; CDR3 protein: CASSQVGGVGDEQFF; CDR3 DNA: TGCGCCAGCAGCCAAGTGGGGGGGGTCGGGGATGAGCAGTTCTTC
J gene: TRBJ2-5; clone size: many; V gene: TRBV5-6; D gene: NA; CDR3 protein: CASSLSGTAKETQYF; CDR3 DNA: TGTGCCAGCAGCTTGAGCGGGACAGCGAAAGAGACCCAGTACTTC
J gene: TRBJ2-1; clone size: NA; V gene: TRBV7-9; D gene: NA; CDR3 protein: CASSRTIEQFF; CDR3 DNA: TGTGCCAGCAGCCGAACCATCGAGCAGTTCTTC
J gene: TRBJ1-2; clone size: few; V gene: TRBV20-1; D gene: NA; CDR3 protein: CSAWTDYGYTF; CDR3 DNA: TGCAGTGCTTGGACGGACTATGGCTACACCTTC
J gene: TRBJ2-7; clone size: NA; V gene: TRBV29-1; D gene: NA; CDR3 protein: CSVFGGTSSYEQYF; CDR3 DNA: TGCAGCGTTTTCGGAGGCACCAGCTCCTACGAGCAGTACTTC
J gene: TRBJ2-7; clone size: few; V gene: TRBV19; D gene: NA; CDR3 protein: CASSSYSPGSYEQYF; CDR3 DNA: TGTGCCAGTAGTTCCTACTCTCCGGGCTCCTACGAGCAGTACTTC
J gene: TRBJ2-1; clone size: NA; V gene: TRBV5-1; D gene: NA; CDR3 protein: CASSLGNRESSYNEQFF; CDR3 DNA: TGCGCCAGCAGCTTGGGGAACAGGGAAAGCTCCTACAATGAGCAGTTCTTC
J gene: TRBJ1-4; clone size: few; V gene: TRBV5-1; D gene: NA; CDR3 protein: CASSTDGSTNEKLFF; CDR3 DNA: TGCGCCAGCAGCACGGACGGTTCAACTAATGAAAAACTGTTTTTT
J gene: TRBJ2-1; clone size: many; V gene: TRBV3-1; D gene: NA; CDR3 protein: CASSQVQAGNYNEQFF; CDR3 DNA: TGTGCCAGCAGCCAAGTTCAAGCGGGCAACTACAATGAGCAGTTCTTC
J gene: TRBJ2-7; clone size: many; V gene: TRBV3-1; D gene: NA; CDR3 protein: CASSQGLSASYEQYF; CDR3 DNA: TGTGCCAGCAGCCAAGGCCTGAGTGCGAGCTACGAGCAGTACTTC
J gene: TRBJ2-1; clone size: NA; V gene: TRBV24-1; D gene: TRBD1; CDR3 protein: CATSDSGTGQFF; CDR3 DNA: TGTGCCACCAGTGACTCCGGGACAGGGCAGTTCTTC
J gene: TRBJ2-7; clone size: few; V gene: TRBV5-1; D gene: TRBD1; CDR3 protein: CASSSDRGVYEQYF; CDR3 DNA: TGCGCCAGCAGCTCGGACAGGGGAGTGTACGAGCAGTACTTC
J gene: TRBJ2-6; clone size: NA; V gene: TRBV10-1; D gene: NA; CDR3 protein: CARQGSTLCPTSSGANVLTF; CDR3 DNA: TGCGCCAGACAGGGCTCCACTTTGTGCCCCACAAGCTCTGGGGCCAACGTCCTGACTTTC
J gene: TRBJ1-1; clone size: many; V gene: TRBV7-2; D gene: NA; CDR3 protein: CASSLKGVNTEAFF; CDR3 DNA: TGTGCCAGCAGCTTAAAAGGGGTGAACACTGAAGCTTTCTTT
J gene: TRBJ2-1; clone size: few; V gene: TRBV9; D gene: NA; CDR3 protein: CASSPRGGGEQFF; CDR3 DNA: TGTGCCAGCAGCCCGCGTGGAGGGGGTGAGCAGTTCTTC
J gene: TRBJ1-1; clone size: NA; V gene: TRBV7-2; D gene: NA; CDR3 protein: CASRFGWVGEAFF; CDR3 DNA: TGTGCCAGCAGATTCGGATGGGTTGGGGAAGCTTTCTTT
J gene: TRBJ2-1; clone size: many; V gene: TRBV5-1; D gene: NA; CDR3 protein: CASSLDRTIYNEQFF; CDR3 DNA: TGCGCCAGCAGCTTGGACCGGACAATCTACAATGAGCAGTTCTTC
J gene: TRBJ2-7; clone size: NA; V gene: TRBV20-1; D gene: NA; CDR3 protein: CSARVGTDEQYF; CDR3 DNA: TGCAGTGCTAGAGTGGGGACGGACGAGCAGTACTTC
J gene: TRBJ2-2; clone size: few; V gene: TRBV7-6; D gene: NA; CDR3 protein: CASSLLGTSNTGELFF; CDR3 DNA: TGTGCCAGCAGCTTACTTGGGACATCGAACACCGGGGAGCTGTTTTTT
J gene: TRBJ2-1; clone size: few; V gene: TRBV12-3/TRBV12-4; D gene: NA; CDR3 protein: CASRSRGPSSYNEQFF; CDR3 DNA: TGTGCCAGCAGGTCCAGGGGACCCAGCTCCTACAATGAGCAGTTCTTC
J gene: TRBJ1-2; clone size: NA; V gene: TRBV3-1; D gene: NA; CDR3 protein: CASSPHGGPYGYTF; CDR3 DNA: TGTGCCAGCAGCCCCCATGGGGGGCCCTATGGCTACACCTTC
J gene: TRBJ2-1; clone size: few; V gene: TRBV7-3; D gene: NA; CDR3 protein: CASSLMQGPSNEQFF; CDR3 DNA: TGTGCCAGCAGCTTAATGCAGGGGCCCTCCAATGAGCAGTTCTTC
J gene: TRBJ1-6; clone size: NA; V gene: TRBV3-1; D gene: NA; CDR3 protein: CASSQDHQGSSPLHF; CDR3 DNA: TGTGCCAGCAGCCAAGATCACCAGGGGTCTTCACCCCTCCACTTT
J gene: TRBJ2-4; clone size: NA; V gene: TRBV6-5; D gene: TRBD2; CDR3 protein: CASSYTGLAGGSKNIQYF; CDR3 DNA: TGTGCCAGCAGTTACACGGGACTAGCGGGGGGGTCCAAAAACATTCAGTACTTC
J gene: TRBJ2-2; clone size: NA; V gene: TRBV5-4; D gene: NA; CDR3 protein: CASRQGWGGELFF; CDR3 DNA: TGTGCCAGCAGACAGGGTTGGGGCGGGGAGCTGTTTTTT
J gene: TRBJ2-7; clone size: NA; V gene: TRBV6-4; D gene: NA; CDR3 protein: CASSDSPTDSSLFHEQYF; CDR3 DNA: TGTGCCAGCAGTGACTCCCCGACCGACAGTAGCCTTTTCCACGAGCAGTACTTC
J gene: TRBJ2-3; clone size: many; V gene: TRBV7-9; D gene: NA; CDR3 protein: CASWTRGNLTDTQYF; CDR3 DNA: TGTGCCAGCTGGACTCGGGGAAATTTGACAGATACGCAGTATTTT
J gene: TRBJ1-1; clone size: few; V gene: TRBV7-9; D gene: TRBD1; CDR3 protein: CASTLLVRDREFLNTEAFF; CDR3 DNA: TGTGCCAGCACCTTACTCGTCCGGGACAGGGAGTTCTTGAACACTGAAGCTTTCTTT
J gene: TRBJ1-5; clone size: many; V gene: TRBV7-8; D gene: NA; CDR3 protein: CASSFPTSNQPQHF; CDR3 DNA: TGTGCCAGCAGCTTCCCCACTAGCAATCAGCCCCAGCATTTT
J gene: TRBJ2-5; clone size: many; V gene: TRBV11-3; D gene: TRBD1; CDR3 protein: CASSKRTGGAEETQYF; CDR3 DNA: TGTGCCAGCAGCAAAAGGACAGGGGGCGCGGAAGAGACCCAGTACTTC
J gene: TRBJ2-1; clone size: many; V gene: TRBV2; D gene: NA; CDR3 protein: CASRLGGGNEQFF; CDR3 DNA: TGTGCCAGCAGGCTAGGTGGGGGGAATGAGCAGTTCTTC
J gene: TRBJ1-2; clone size: many; V gene: TRBV19; D gene: NA; CDR3 protein: CASSIQGGRARGYTF; CDR3 DNA: TGTGCCAGTAGTATCCAGGGAGGACGAGCTCGTGGCTACACCTTC
J gene: TRBJ2-7; clone size: few; V gene: TRBV7-8; D gene: TRBD2; CDR3 protein: CASSPLAGSYEQYF; CDR3 DNA: TGTGCCAGCAGTCCGCTAGCGGGTTCCTACGAGCAGTACTTC
J gene: TRBJ2-7; clone size: few; V gene: TRBV6-2/TRBV6-3; D gene: NA; CDR3 protein: CASSRYYEQYF; CDR3 DNA: TGTGCCAGCAGTCGTTACTACGAGCAGTACTTC
J gene: TRBJ2-5; clone size: many; V gene: TRBV7-2; D gene: TRBD2; CDR3 protein: CASSVGRGSRSHETQYF; CDR3 DNA: TGTGCCAGCAGCGTAGGGCGGGGGAGCCGGAGCCATGAGACCCAGTACTTC
J gene: TRBJ2-3; clone size: few; V gene: TRBV4-3; D gene: NA; CDR3 protein: CASSQERGSDTQYF; CDR3 DNA: TGCGCCAGCAGCCAAGAGAGGGGGTCAGATACGCAGTATTTT
J gene: TRBJ2-3; clone size: many; V gene: TRBV3-1; D gene: TRBD2; CDR3 protein: CASSPGLAGVTDTQYF; CDR3 DNA: TGTGCCAGCAGCCCGGGACTAGCGGGGGTCACAGATACGCAGTATTTT
J gene: TRBJ2-7; clone size: many; V gene: TRBV10-3; D gene: TRBD1; CDR3 protein: CAISEGRDRGREQYF; CDR3 DNA: TGTGCCATCAGCGAGGGCCGGGACAGGGGACGTGAGCAGTACTTC
J gene: TRBJ2-1; clone size: many; V gene: TRBV5-1; D gene: TRBD2; CDR3 protein: CASSFTAGGPGEQFF; CDR3 DNA: TGCGCCAGCAGCTTCACAGCGGGGGGGCCGGGTGAGCAGTTCTTC
J gene: TRBJ1-5; clone size: NA; V gene: TRBV27; D gene: NA; CDR3 protein: CASRKAGLGNQPQHF; CDR3 DNA: TGTGCCAGCAGAAAAGCAGGGCTCGGGAATCAGCCCCAGCATTTT
J gene: TRBJ1-5; clone size: NA; V gene: TRBV18; D gene: TRBD1; CDR3 protein: CASSPTGAVNQPQHF; CDR3 DNA: TGTGCCAGCTCACCGACAGGGGCAGTCAATCAGCCCCAGCATTTT
J gene: TRBJ1-1; clone size: NA; V gene: TRBV7-3; D gene: NA; CDR3 protein: CASSRGGSHTEAFF; CDR3 DNA: TGTGCCAGCAGCCGTGGGGGCAGCCACACTGAAGCTTTCTTT
J gene: TRBJ1-5; clone size: NA; V gene: TRBV7-2; D gene: NA; CDR3 protein: CASSPSAGQGQHQHF; CDR3 DNA: TGTGCAAGCAGCCCCAGCGCAGGGCAGGGGCAGCACCAGCATTTT
J gene: TRBJ2-1; clone size: NA; V gene: TRBV10-3; D gene: NA; CDR3 protein: CASSAEGGTSSYNEQFF; CDR3 DNA: TGTGCCAGCAGCGCCGAGGGGGGGACGAGCTCCTACAATGAGCAGTTCTTC
J gene: TRBJ1-4; clone size: NA; V gene: TRBV6-5; D gene: TRBD1; CDR3 protein: CASSYTNRGNEKLFF; CDR3 DNA: TGTGCCAGCAGTTACACCAACAGGGGAAATGAAAAACTGTTTTTT
J gene: TRBJ2-2; clone size: NA; V gene: TRBV9; D gene: NA; CDR3 protein: CASVRDDFTGELFF; CDR3 DNA: TGTGCCAGCGTCAGGGACGACTTCACCGGGGAGCTGTTTTTT
J gene: TRBJ1-3; clone size: few; V gene: TRBV7-6; D gene: TRBD1; CDR3 protein: CASSPRDRNSGNTIYF; CDR3 DNA: TGTGCCAGCAGCCCCCGGGACAGGAACTCTGGAAACACCATATATTTT
J gene: TRBJ1-5; clone size: few; V gene: TRBV7-8; D gene: TRBD1; CDR3 protein: CASSRVLGNRGPQPQHF; CDR3 DNA: TGTGCCAGCAGCCGCGTTCTTGGCAACAGGGGTCCCCAGCCCCAGCATTTT
J gene: TRBJ2-2; clone size: many; V gene: TRBV20-1; D gene: NA; CDR3 protein: CSAPTWGGELFF; CDR3 DNA: TGCAGTGCTCCTACTTGGGGCGGGGAGCTGTTTTTT